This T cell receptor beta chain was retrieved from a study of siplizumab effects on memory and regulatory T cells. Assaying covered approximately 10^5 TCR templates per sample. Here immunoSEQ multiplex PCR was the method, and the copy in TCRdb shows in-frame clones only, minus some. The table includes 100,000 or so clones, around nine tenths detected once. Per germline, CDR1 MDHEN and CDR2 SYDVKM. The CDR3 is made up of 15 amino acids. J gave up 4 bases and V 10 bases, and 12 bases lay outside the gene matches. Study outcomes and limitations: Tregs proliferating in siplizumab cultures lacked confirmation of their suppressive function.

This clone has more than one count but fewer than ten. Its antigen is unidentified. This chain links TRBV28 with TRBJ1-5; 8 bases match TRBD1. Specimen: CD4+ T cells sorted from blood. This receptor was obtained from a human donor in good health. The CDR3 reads CAILTGTGPNQPQHF. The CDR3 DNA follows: TGTGCCATACTGACCGGGACAGGCCCAAATCAGCCCCAGCATTTT.